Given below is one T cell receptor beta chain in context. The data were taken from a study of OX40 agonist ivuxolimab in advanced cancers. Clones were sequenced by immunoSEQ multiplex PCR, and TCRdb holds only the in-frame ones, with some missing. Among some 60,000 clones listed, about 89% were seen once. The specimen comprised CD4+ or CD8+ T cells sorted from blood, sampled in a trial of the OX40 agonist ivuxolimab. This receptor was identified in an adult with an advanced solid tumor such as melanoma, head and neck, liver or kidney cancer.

CDR3: CARRTFRRAHGGQPQHF. CDR3 DNA sequence: TGTGCCAGAAGGACATTCCGCAGGGCACACGGCGGACAGCCCCAGCATTTT. The chain links TRBV5-3 to TRBJ1-5, with D possibly TRBD1 on 5 matching bases. TRBV5-3 is given ORF status, its function remaining uncertain. The CDR3 sequence is 17 residues long. The ends were cut back, 5 bases at V and 7 bases at J, with 25 bases in the middle.